This T cell receptor (beta chain) was sequenced during a study of blood T cell repertoires in COVID-19. Turning to the study itself: Whether acute or convalescent, the COVID-19 samples came from the United States, Italy and Spain. The analysed material was cDNA or gDNA that came from T cells, B-cell-depleted T cells, or PBMCs.

Notes on this clone: The same CDR3 arises from other DNA sequences in this sample as well.

Germline V gene data show CDR1 as SGHRS and CDR2 as YFSETQ. V was shortened by 0 bases and J by 2 bases, with 8 bases between the two germline ends. The CDR3 contains 14 residues. Per the study methods: Estimates of nucleated cell counts were drawn from the amplification of reference gene primers. Libraries were prepared by immunoSEQ multiplex PCR; TCRdb keeps only in-frame clonotypes and omits some of them. V and J calls and clone size are copied from that table; D and trimming were computed from the DNA. This sample has about 160,000 clones, with 82% found just once. This clonotype was sampled from a woman older than 75 with acute or convalescent COVID-19. The V and J genes are TRBV5-1 and TRBJ1-1; unclear D gene. Material for sequencing was peripheral blood. This CDR3 is CASSLGGQNTEAFF. CDR3 in DNA: TGCGCCAGCAGCTTGGGAGGTCAAAACACTGAAGCTTTCTTT.